This TCR beta chain emerged from a study of T-cell reconstitution after alpha-beta-depleted transplantation in children. TCRbeta library construction was performed incorporating unique molecular identifiers. Each CDR3 protein is one row after TCRdb ran MiXCR on the PCR reads. The data contain a few hundred thousand distinct CDR3 sequences, around 9.7% of them singletons. The TCR was taken from a human donor who donated a stem cell graft to a child with SCID. The sequences come from PBMCs from the stem cell graft donor, collected from the stem cell graft.

The CDR3 loop reads CATSRGGTVYGYTF. As DNA, the CDR3 is TGTGCCACCAGCAGAGGCGGGACGGTCTATGGCTACACCTTC. The V and J genes are TRBV15 and TRBJ1-2, with a possible D match to TRBD1 (5 bases). The CDR3 is 14 residues long. Germline CDR1 is LNHNV and CDR2 is YYDKDF (reference sequence). The V end was cut by 1 base, the J end by 4 bases, with 10 bases between.